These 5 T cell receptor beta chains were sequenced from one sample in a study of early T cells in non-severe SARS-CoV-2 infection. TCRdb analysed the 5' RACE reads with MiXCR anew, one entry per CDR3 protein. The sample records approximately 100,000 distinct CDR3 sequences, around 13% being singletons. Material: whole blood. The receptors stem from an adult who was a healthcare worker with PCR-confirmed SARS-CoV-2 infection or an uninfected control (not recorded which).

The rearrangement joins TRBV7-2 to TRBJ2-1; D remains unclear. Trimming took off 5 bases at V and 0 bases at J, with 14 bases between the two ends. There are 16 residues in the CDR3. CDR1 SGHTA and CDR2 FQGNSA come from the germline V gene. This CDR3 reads CASSPSSLVSYNEQFF. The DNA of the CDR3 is TGTGCCAGCAGCCCGAGTAGCCTAGTCTCCTACAATGAGCAGTTCTTC.

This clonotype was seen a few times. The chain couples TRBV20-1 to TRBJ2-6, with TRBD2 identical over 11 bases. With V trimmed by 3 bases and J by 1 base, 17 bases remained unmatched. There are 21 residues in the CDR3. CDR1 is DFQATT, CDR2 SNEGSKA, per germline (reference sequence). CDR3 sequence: CSASDPSPSGGPYSGANVLTF. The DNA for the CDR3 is TGCAGTGCTAGTGACCCATCCCCTAGCGGGGGGCCCTATTCTGGGGCCAACGTCCTGACTTTC.

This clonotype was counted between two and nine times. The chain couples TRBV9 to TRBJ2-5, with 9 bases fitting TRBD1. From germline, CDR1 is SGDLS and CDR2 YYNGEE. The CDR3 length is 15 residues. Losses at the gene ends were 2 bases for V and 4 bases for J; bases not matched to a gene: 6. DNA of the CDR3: TGTGCCAGCAGCGTTCGAGGACAGGGGTCAGAGACCCAGTACTTC. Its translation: CASSVRGQGSETQYF.

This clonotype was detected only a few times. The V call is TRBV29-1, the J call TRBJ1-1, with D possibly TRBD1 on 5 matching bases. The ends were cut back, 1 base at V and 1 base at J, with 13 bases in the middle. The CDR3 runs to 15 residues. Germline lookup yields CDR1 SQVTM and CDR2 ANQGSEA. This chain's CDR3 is CSVEGPGMWNTEAFF. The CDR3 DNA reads TGCAGCGTTGAAGGCCCAGGGATGTGGAACACTGAAGCTTTCTTT.

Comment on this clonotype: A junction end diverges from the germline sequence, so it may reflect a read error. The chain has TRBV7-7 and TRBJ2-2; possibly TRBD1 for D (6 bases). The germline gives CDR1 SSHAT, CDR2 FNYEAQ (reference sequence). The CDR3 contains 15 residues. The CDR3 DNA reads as TGTGCTAGCAGCGCCCGGGCCCCAGGGGCCGGGGAGCTGTTTTTT. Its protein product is CASSARAPGAGELFF.